The following is a TCR beta chain sequence with its context. Its antigen remains unidentified. The sample originates from a study of OX40 agonist ivuxolimab in advanced cancers. Study-wide findings and caveats: At 0.1 to 3.0 mg/kg and by week 6, clonal expansion occurred in CD4+ and CD8+ blood T cells. More expanded clones were seen, on average, in CD8+ T cells than in CD4+.

Profiled with immunoSEQ multiplex PCR; TCRdb holds only in-frame clones, not every one. In the table there are 20,000 to 25,000 clones, about 79% of which are singletons. The input for sequencing was CD4+ or CD8+ T cells sorted from blood, taken in a trial of the OX40 agonist ivuxolimab. The receptor's source is an adult with an advanced solid tumor such as melanoma, head and neck, liver or kidney cancer.

The CDR3 reads CASSQLITQNEKLFF. The CDR3, as DNA: TGTGCCAGCAGCCAACTAATAACCCAAAATGAAAAACTGTTTTTT. This chain links TRBV14 with TRBJ1-4; the D is unclear. Germline V CDR1 and CDR2: SGHDN, FVKESK. The length of the CDR3 is 15 residues. V was shortened by 2 bases and J by 5 bases, with 12 bases between the two germline ends.